The 20 T cell receptor beta chains listed next were all sequenced from one sample in a study of blood T cell repertoires in COVID-19. Sequencing was performed with immunoSEQ multiplex PCR; in TCRdb, only in-frame clones are kept and a portion is missing. Seen here are about 150,000 clones, approximately 88% observed once, and the top ten hold roughly 2.9%. Sequencing was performed on peripheral blood. The receptor source for this set is an older woman with acute or convalescent COVID-19.

This rearrangement joins TRBV5-1 to TRBJ1-5; D not resolved. There are 13 residues in the CDR3. Germline CDR1 and CDR2: SGHRS and YFSETQ. Trimming took off 2 bases at V and 8 bases at J, with 11 bases between the two ends. DNA for the CDR3: TGCGCCAGCAGCTTAAATGCCGGGGAGCCCCAGCATTTT. It is translated as CASSLNAGEPQHF.

This clone appeared a single time. V and J are TRBV14 and TRBJ2-3, with TRBD2 identical over 11 bases. Germline V gives CDR1 SGHDN, CDR2 FVKESK. Trimming removed 4 bases from V and 3 bases from J; junction bases left unmatched: 12. The CDR3 sequence is 18 residues long. The CDR3: CASSPLTSGDLLTDTQYF. Here the CDR3 DNA reads TGTGCCAGCAGCCCCCTGACTAGCGGGGATCTCTTGACAGATACGCAGTATTTT.

The chain uses TRBV3-1 (or the pseudogene TRBV3-2) and TRBJ1-6; 7 positions match TRBD1. V was pared by 3 bases and J by 13 bases, with 12 bases of the junction left unmatched. Germline V gene data show CDR1 as LGHDT and CDR2 as YNNKEL (reference sequence). The CDR3 is 15 amino acids. CDR3 sequence reads: CASSQRQGGGSPLHF. CDR3 bases: TGTGCCAGCAGCCAGCGACAGGGTGGTGGTTCGCCCCTCCACTTT.

CDR3: CASSAFPGTGSYTEAFF. The CDR3 coding sequence is TGTGCCAGCAGCGCCTTTCCGGGCACAGGGTCGTACACTGAAGCTTTCTTT. The gene calls are TRBV9 and TRBJ1-1; D possibly corresponds to TRBD1 (6 bases). The germline V gene has CDR1 SGDLS and CDR2 YYNGEE. The CDR3 spans 17 residues. V lost 3 bases to trimming and J lost 3 bases, with 21 bases between them.

The V call is TRBV5-4, the J call TRBJ2-3, with TRBD2 identical over 12 bases. The CDR3 contains 15 residues. The V and J ends lost 1 base and 3 bases, in that order; junction bases with no gene match: 0. CDR1 is SGHNT, CDR2 YYREEE, per germline (reference sequence). CDR3 protein: CASSLTSGGTDTQYF. The CDR3 DNA sequence: TGTGCCAGCAGCTTGACTAGCGGGGGGACAGATACGCAGTATTTT.

The J gene is TRBJ1-1, the V gene TRBV27; 8 positions agree with TRBD1. The CDR3 spans 13 residues. Germline CDR1 and CDR2: MNHEY and SMNVEV (reference sequence). V shed 3 bases and J 8 bases; nucleotides not matched to a gene: 5. The CDR3 here is CASSLTGVAEAFF. DNA for the CDR3: TGTGCCAGCAGTTTGACAGGGGTGGCGGAAGCTTTCTTT.

The chain links TRBV25-1 to TRBJ1-3; 8 nucleotides align to TRBD1. The CDR3 consists of 14 residues. V lost 6 bases and J lost 3; bases outside the gene matches: 4. The germline V gene has CDR1 MGHDK and CDR2 SYGVNS. CDR3 nucleotides: TGTGCCAGCAGAGGACAGGGTGGTGGAAACACCATATATTTT. Residues: CASRGQGGGNTIYF.

The chain carries TRBV10-3 and TRBJ2-4; 11 bases fit TRBD2. The CDR3 extends over 17 amino acids. Per germline, CDR1 ENHRY and CDR2 SYGVKD. The junction had 7 bases not matched to a gene; V was cut back by 0 bases and J by 6 bases. Written as DNA, the CDR3 is TGTGCCATCAGTGAGTCGATAGCGGGGGGGCCACCAAACATTCAGTACTTC. Translated, it gives CAISESIAGGPPNIQYF.

J is TRBJ2-4 and V is TRBV4-3; 10 positions agree with TRBD1. The junction had 7 bases not matched to a gene; V was cut back by 4 bases and J by 7 bases. CDR3 length equals 15 residues. Germline CDR1 and CDR2: LGHNA and YSLEER. CDR3 in DNA: TGCGCCAGCAGCCTCTCCAGACAGGGGGCGAACATTCAGTACTTC. This translates into CASSLSRQGANIQYF.

This clone was counted only a few times. The DNA for the CDR3 is TGTGCCAGCAGTTACTCGAGGGTAACTACTAACTATGGCTACACCTTC. The encoded protein is CASSYSRVTTNYGYTF. This rearrangement joins TRBV6-5 to TRBJ1-2; no reliable D call. CDR1 and CDR2 (germline): MNHEY, SVGAGI. Trimming removed 0 bases at V and 0 bases at J, with 11 bases between. The CDR3 loop spans 16 amino acids.

The chain is built from TRBV29-1 and TRBJ2-7, with 7 bases matching TRBD1. This CDR3 has 13 amino acids. The V gene end was trimmed by 6 bases and the J gene end by 7 bases; junction bases not matched to a gene: 12. CDR1 is SQVTM and CDR2 is ANQGSEA in the germline V gene. The CDR3 loop is CSVQRDSLGEQYF. The DNA for the CDR3 is TGCAGCGTGCAAAGGGACAGCTTGGGGGAGCAGTACTTC.

This chain uses TRBV25-1 with TRBJ1-1; D gene ambiguous. Looked up from germline, CDR1 is MGHDK and CDR2 is SYGVNS. V dropped 7 bases and J dropped 4 bases, with 10 bases sitting between them. CDR3 length equals 12 residues. This CDR3 is CASIAIGTEAFF. In DNA form, the CDR3 reads TGTGCCAGCATTGCGATTGGCACTGAAGCTTTCTTT. The whole variable domain, remainder taken from reference TRBV25-1 and TRBJ1-1, is EADIYQTPRYLVIGTGKKITLECSQTMGHDKMYWYQQDPGMELHLIHYSYGVNSTEKGDLSSESTVSRIRTEHFPLTLESARPSHTSQYLCASIAIGTEAFFGQGTRLTVV.

The J gene is TRBJ2-5, the V gene TRBV29-1, with 8 bases lining up with TRBD2. The V gene's germline CDR1 is SQVTM and CDR2 ANQGSEA. Trimming removed 5 bases from V and 5 bases from J; junction bases left unmatched: 13. This CDR3 has 15 residues. The CDR3 nucleotides are TGCAGCGTTTCTCTGACTAGCGTTAACAGGGAGACCCAGTACTTC. Amino acid sequence: CSVSLTSVNRETQYF.

V and J are TRBV5-6 and TRBJ1-4, with a tentative D call TRBD1 (5 bases). The length of the CDR3 is 16 residues. The germline V gene has CDR1 SGHDT and CDR2 YYEEEE. The germline V and J ends were trimmed by 1 base and 0 bases, with 10 bases remaining between them. The CDR3 loop reads CASSLNQGTTNEKLFF. In DNA, the CDR3 is TGTGCCAGCAGCTTGAATCAGGGCACAACTAATGAAAAACTGTTTTTT.

J is TRBJ2-1 and V is TRBV5-1; possible D gene TRBD2, 7 bases. This CDR3 comprises 15 residues. The germline V gene encodes CDR1 SGHRS and CDR2 YFSETQ. V was shortened by 4 bases and J by 7 bases, with 18 bases between the two germline ends. In DNA form, the CDR3 reads TGCGCCAGCAGCCCCCTGCTCGGGGGGCGGAATGAGCAGTTCTTC. Its protein is CASSPLLGGRNEQFF.

The chain has TRBV6-2 or TRBV6-3 and TRBJ2-3; TRBD2 aligns across 10 bases. The V and J ends lost 7 bases and 0 bases, in that order; junction bases with no gene match: 7. Per germline, CDR1 MNHEY and CDR2 SVGEGT. This CDR3 has 16 amino acids. The CDR3 region is CASNPLAGESTDTQYF. CDR3 bases: TGTGCCAGCAACCCCCTAGCGGGGGAAAGCACAGATACGCAGTATTTT.

This clone has just one count. The chain employs TRBV5-1 and TRBJ2-7, with 9 bases fitting TRBD1. The CDR3 has 14 residues. V trimming: 0 bases; J trimming: 3 bases; junction bases outside the gene matches: 1. CDR1 is SGHRS, CDR2 YFSETQ, per germline. The CDR3 coding sequence is TGCGCCAGCAGCTTGGGACAGGGGGGCTACGAGCAGTACTTC. It is translated as CASSLGQGGYEQYF.

The rearrangement joins TRBV4-2 to TRBJ2-1, with 9 bases that match TRBD2. V lost 2 bases, J lost 11 bases, and 7 bases stayed unmatched. The germline V gene has CDR1 LGHNA and CDR2 YNFKEQ. The CDR3 totals 14 residues. CDR3 bases: TGTGCCAGCAGCCAACCGGGACTAGCCCCACAGCAGTTCTTC. This encodes CASSQPGLAPQQFF.

In DNA, the CDR3 is TGCGCCAGCAGCCAAGCCCCCAGCGGGGTAAACGGTGAGCAGTTCTTC. The encoded protein is CASSQAPSGVNGEQFF. This chain connects TRBV4-1 to TRBJ2-1, with 7 bases identical to TRBD2. The CDR3 is made up of 16 amino acids. CDR1 is MGHRA, CDR2 YSYEKL, per germline. Germline trimming cut 1 base from V and 9 bases from J; bases unmatched to any gene: 12.

As for this clone: Other nucleotide sequences from this sample produce the same CDR3. V and J are TRBV29-1 and TRBJ1-1, with 9 bases that match TRBD1. Germline values: CDR1 SQVTM, CDR2 ANQGSEA. The CDR3 covers 13 residues. V was pared by 1 base and J by 5 bases, with 2 bases of the junction left unmatched. The CDR3 sequence: CSVEGQGGTEAFF. The CDR3 DNA sequence: TGCAGCGTTGAAGGACAGGGGGGAACTGAAGCTTTCTTT.